The clone carrying this TCR beta chain is a singleton in its sample. Unique molecular identifiers were present on the cDNA, which also gained a universal primer site by template switching. Each CDR3 protein gets one entry after TCRdb re-called the 5' RACE reads with MiXCR. The sample contains under 450,000 distinct CDR3 sequences, around a sixth of which appear only once. This entry belongs to a study of identical twins. Germline loops: CDR1 MDHEN, CDR2 SYDVKM. This CDR3 spans 14 amino acids. Between the trimmed V and J ends, which lost 9 bases and 0 bases, there was a span of 15 bases. The chain is built from TRBV28 and TRBJ2-7, with D unresolved. The sequencing input was naive T cells sorted from blood. The source of this sequence is a man aged 50 to 59 in good health. The CDR3 loop is CASDQRPSSYEQYF. Written as DNA, the CDR3 is TGTGCCAGTGATCAGAGGCCTAGCTCCTACGAGCAGTACTTC.